These T cell receptor beta chains were read from a single sample in a study of T cell changes during pregnancy in multiple sclerosis. Profiling relied on immunoSEQ multiplex PCR, and the TCRdb table lists in-frame clones only, not all of them. The profile covers tens of thousands of clones, with approximately 95% appearing a single time and more than 0.8% taken by the ten largest. Sequences were derived from peripheral blood, sampled in the first trimester of pregnancy. Every receptor here comes from a female donor with multiple sclerosis, enrolled in a pregnancy study. The CDR3 runs from the conserved cysteine through the conserved F or W. A D gene is named only where the DNA matches it firmly. Clone sizes are given selectively: once, few, many, or a class where the clone is expanded.

j_call clone_size v_call d_call cdr3_aa cdr3_nt
TRBJ2-1 - TRBV29-1 - CSVGQGTAFF -
TRBJ1-1 - TRBV5-1 TRBD1 CASSLALGTGVKNTEAFF TGCGCCAGCAGCTTGGCCCTAGGGACAGGGGTGAAGAACACTGAAGCTTTCTTT
TRBJ2-3 - TRBV10-3 - CAIRETKSTDTQYF TGTGCCATCAGGGAGACTAAAAGCACAGATACGCAGTATTTT
TRBJ2-7 - TRBV7-2 - CASSFRGNEQYF TGTGCCAGCAGCTTCAGAGGGAACGAGCAGTACTTC
TRBJ2-7 - TRBV27 - CASSSAGSYEQYF TGTGCCAGCAGTTCGGCAGGCTCCTACGAGCAGTACTTC
TRBJ1-2 - TRBV18 TRBD1 CASSPAGGRDYGYTF TGTGCCAGCTCACCTGCAGGGGGCAGGGACTATGGCTACACCTTC
TRBJ2-1 - TRBV5-4 TRBD2 CASSLLLAGFSYNEQFF TGTGCCAGCAGCTTGTTGCTAGCGGGCTTCTCCTACAATGAGCAGTTCTTC
TRBJ2-2 - TRBV18 - CASSPTASKAGELFF TGTGCCAGCTCACCAACGGCTAGCAAGGCCGGGGAGCTGTTTTTT
TRBJ1-5 - TRBV19 TRBD1 CASSIPPTGFVNQPQHF TGTGCCAGTAGTATTCCTCCGACAGGGTTTGTCAATCAGCCCCAGCATTTT
TRBJ2-5 - TRBV2 TRBD1 CASSVGAGRDSPPGTQYF TGTGCCAGCAGTGTAGGGGCTGGCCGGGACAGCCCGCCGGGGACCCAGTACTTC
TRBJ2-1 - TRBV28 - CASKTVGGASEQFF TGTGCCAGCAAAACGGTAGGGGGAGCATCCGAGCAGTTCTTC
TRBJ2-7 - TRBV5-5 - CASSWARPPYEQYF TGTGCCAGCAGCTGGGCCAGGCCCCCCTACGAGCAGTACTTC
TRBJ1-1 - TRBV7-9 TRBD1 CASSLAGQGLNTEAFF TGTGCCAGCAGCTTAGCAGGACAGGGGTTGAACACTGAAGCTTTCTTT
TRBJ1-3 - TRBV9 TRBD1 CASSVAPFSGTGAARPNTIYF TGTGCCAGCAGCGTAGCCCCCTTTTCAGGGACAGGGGCCGCGCGACCTAACACCATATATTTT
TRBJ1-2 - TRBV28 TRBD1 CASSSDRGPTHYGYTF TGTGCCAGCAGTTCGGACAGGGGCCCGACTCACTATGGCTACACCTTC
TRBJ1-5 few TRBV15 - CATSSPTTGWNQPQHF TGTGCCACCAGCAGCCCTACTACAGGGTGGAATCAGCCCCAGCATTTT
TRBJ2-1 - TRBV11-1 - CASSLEGTKNNEQFF TGTGCCAGCAGCTTAGAGGGGACAAAAAACAATGAGCAGTTCTTC
TRBJ1-1 - TRBV6-1 TRBD1 CASRGDRGQNTEAFF TGTGCCAGCAGGGGGGACAGGGGGCAAAACACTGAAGCTTTCTTT
TRBJ2-5 - TRBV9 TRBD2 CASSVDLPGGRKETQYF TGTGCCAGCAGCGTAGACCTCCCGGGGGGGAGGAAGGAGACCCAGTACTTC
TRBJ1-1 few TRBV27 - CASSTQTGFTEAFF TGTGCCAGCAGTACCCAGACGGGTTTCACTGAAGCTTTCTTT
TRBJ2-6 - TRBV7-3 - CASSLSSGNRVTSASGANVLTF TGTGCCAGCAGCTTAAGCTCCGGGAACAGGGTCACCAGCGCCTCTGGGGCCAACGTCCTGACTTTC
TRBJ2-2 - TRBV28 - CASSLSGAGELFF TGTGCCAGCAGTTTATCGGGGGCCGGGGAGCTGTTTTTT
TRBJ2-1 - TRBV6-1 - CASSEERNEQFF TGTGCCAGCAGTGAAGAGCGTAATGAGCAGTTCTTC
TRBJ2-3 - TRBV25-1 - CASSDLQDSTDTQYF TGTGCCAGCAGTGACCTACAGGACAGCACAGATACGCAGTATTTT
TRBJ1-1 - TRBV30 - CAWRGGTEAFF TGTGCCTGGAGGGGGGGGACTGAAGCTTTCTTT
TRBJ2-3 - TRBV28 - CASRALVDTQYF TGTGCCAGCAGGGCCTTGGTGGATACGCAGTATTTT
TRBJ1-5 - TRBV28 TRBD1 CASNPGGGNQPQHF TGTGCCAGCAACCCAGGGGGTGGGAATCAGCCCCAGCATTTT
TRBJ2-2 few TRBV5-1 - CASSSGVITGELFF TGCGCCAGCAGCTCCGGGGTGATAACCGGGGAGCTGTTTTTT
TRBJ2-7 - TRBV6-1 TRBD1 CASSDRGQGVRGEQYF TGTGCCAGCAGTGACCGGGGACAGGGGGTCCGGGGCGAGCAGTACTTC
TRBJ2-1 - TRBV6-6 TRBD2 CASSYSRGVYNEQFF TGTGCCAGCAGTTACTCGCGGGGGGTATACAATGAGCAGTTCTTC
TRBJ2-1 - TRBV7-3 TRBD2 CASSSSREGLNEQFF TGTGCCAGCAGCTCCTCAAGGGAGGGCCTTAATGAGCAGTTCTTC
TRBJ2-1 once TRBV5-1 TRBD2 CASSLPEGSGIPNEQFF TGCGCCAGCAGCCTGCCTGAGGGTAGCGGGATCCCCAATGAGCAGTTCTTC
TRBJ2-7 - TRBV19 - CASSIGRGAYEQYF TGTGCCAGTAGTATTGGCAGGGGGGCCTACGAGCAGTACTTC
TRBJ2-3 - TRBV5-1 TRBD1 CASSLRGLSTDTQYF TGCGCCAGCAGCCTCAGGGGGCTGAGCACAGATACGCAGTATTTT
TRBJ2-2 - TRBV7-9 TRBD1 CASSLRQGASGELFF TGTGCCAGCAGCTTAAGGCAGGGGGCGAGCGGGGAGCTGTTTTTT
TRBJ2-7 - TRBV7-6 TRBD2 CASSLARAEGRGEQYF TGTGCCAGCAGCTTAGCTCGGGCGGAGGGGAGGGGCGAGCAGTACTTC
TRBJ2-7 - TRBV28 - CASSLTVSGQYF TGTGCCAGCAGTCTCACAGTAAGCGGGCAGTACTTC
TRBJ2-7 once TRBV6-5 TRBD2 CASSYSGGNEQYF TGTGCCAGCAGTTACTCGGGGGGGAACGAGCAGTACTTC
TRBJ2-1 - TRBV7-8 - CASSLEFRPDEQFF TGTGCCAGCAGCTTAGAGTTCAGGCCAGATGAGCAGTTCTTC
TRBJ2-2 - TRBV28 TRBD2 CASSYPASFSGRSNTGELFF TGTGCCAGCAGTTACCCCGCGTCCTTTAGCGGGAGGTCGAACACCGGGGAGCTGTTTTTT
TRBJ2-3 - TRBV6-1 TRBD2 CASSERGSGGSRGTQYF TGTGCCAGCAGTGAAAGGGGAAGCGGGGGGTCCCGTGGTACGCAGTATTTT
TRBJ1-1 - TRBV5-1 TRBD1 CASSLGQGGTEAFF TGCGCCAGCAGCTTGGGACAGGGGGGCACTGAAGCTTTCTTT
TRBJ2-7 once TRBV29-1 - CSGGFPPYEQYF TGCAGCGGAGGTTTCCCTCCCTACGAGCAGTACTTC
TRBJ2-7 - TRBV5-4 TRBD1 CASSSRDRSSYEQYF TGTGCCAGCAGCTCTAGGGACAGAAGCTCCTACGAGCAGTACTTC
TRBJ1-1 - TRBV6-6 - CASSLSRGRNTEAFF TGTGCCAGCAGTTTATCGAGGGGGAGGAACACTGAAGCTTTCTTT
TRBJ2-7 - TRBV7-8 - CASSSFGDEQYF TGTGCCAGCAGCTCCTTCGGTGACGAGCAGTACTTC